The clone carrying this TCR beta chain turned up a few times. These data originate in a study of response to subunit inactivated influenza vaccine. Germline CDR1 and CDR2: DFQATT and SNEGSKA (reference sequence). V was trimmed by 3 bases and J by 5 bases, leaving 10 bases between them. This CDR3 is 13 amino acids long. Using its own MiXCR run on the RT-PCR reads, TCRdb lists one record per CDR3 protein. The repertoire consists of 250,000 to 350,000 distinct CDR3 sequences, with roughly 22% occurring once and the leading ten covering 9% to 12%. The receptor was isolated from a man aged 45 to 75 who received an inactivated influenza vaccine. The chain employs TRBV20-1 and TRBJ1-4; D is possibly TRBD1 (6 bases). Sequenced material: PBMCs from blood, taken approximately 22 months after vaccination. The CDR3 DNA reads TGCAGTGCTAGCGACGACAGGAATGAAAAACTGTTTTTT. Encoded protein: CSASDDRNEKLFF.